The rows below give T cell receptor beta chains drawn from one sample of a study of blood T cell repertoires in COVID-19. Repertoires were generated with immunoSEQ multiplex PCR, while TCRdb's copy carries only in-frame clones and drops some. The sample lists more than 150,000 clones; 70% to 90% were seen once. Sequencing input: peripheral blood. These receptors were collected from a man between 65 and 79 years old with active or convalescent COVID-19. CDR3s include the opening cysteine and the closing phenylalanine or tryptophan. Fields, in order: J gene, D gene, V gene, clone size, CDR3 protein, CDR3 DNA. D genes are given only for firm matches. Rows may omit the clone size; those that give it use once, few, many or a size class.

j_gene: TRBJ1-3
d_gene: TRBD1
v_gene: TRBV11-2
abundance: .
CDR3aa: CASSKYPGQAWSGNTIYF
CDR3nt: TGTGCCAGCAGCAAATATCCGGGACAGGCTTGGTCTGGAAACACCATATATTTT

j_gene: TRBJ1-1
d_gene: .
v_gene: TRBV7-9
abundance: .
CDR3aa: CASSPDGGSTEAFF
CDR3nt: TGTGCCAGCAGCCCAGACGGGGGGTCTACTGAAGCTTTCTTT

j_gene: TRBJ2-2
d_gene: .
v_gene: TRBV5-5
abundance: once
CDR3aa: CASSFGIGELFF
CDR3nt: TGTGCCAGCAGCTTCGGGATCGGGGAGCTGTTTTTT

j_gene: TRBJ1-2
d_gene: .
v_gene: TRBV5-5
abundance: .
CDR3aa: CASSLRPGLGYGYTF
CDR3nt: TGTGCCAGCAGCTTGAGGCCAGGGCTGGGCTATGGCTACACCTTC

j_gene: TRBJ2-7
d_gene: .
v_gene: TRBV5-1
abundance: once
CDR3aa: CASSLGLNYEQYF
CDR3nt: TGCGCCAGCAGCTTGGGACTTAACTACGAGCAGTACTTC

j_gene: TRBJ2-5
d_gene: TRBD1
v_gene: TRBV12-3/TRBV12-4
abundance: .
CDR3aa: CASSPRGPETQYF
CDR3nt: TGTGCCAGCAGTCCCAGGGGGCCGGAGACCCAGTACTTC

j_gene: TRBJ2-5
d_gene: TRBD2
v_gene: TRBV10-3
abundance: .
CDR3aa: CAISATSGRAAETQYF
CDR3nt: TGTGCCATCAGTGCGACTAGCGGGAGGGCCGCAGAGACCCAGTACTTC

j_gene: TRBJ1-2
d_gene: .
v_gene: TRBV7-9
abundance: .
CDR3aa: CASSPLEQGGYGYTF
CDR3nt: TGTGCCAGCAGCCCATTAGAGCAGGGCGGCTATGGCTACACCTTC

j_gene: TRBJ1-5
d_gene: .
v_gene: TRBV7-9
abundance: .
CDR3aa: CASSLVGASNQPQHF
CDR3nt: TGTGCCAGCAGCTTAGTGGGGGCCAGCAATCAGCCCCAGCATTTT

j_gene: TRBJ1-5
d_gene: TRBD1
v_gene: TRBV7-8
abundance: few
CDR3aa: CASSQGQGLNGQPQHF
CDR3nt: TGTGCCAGCAGCCAAGGACAGGGGCTGAATGGCCAGCCCCAGCATTTT

j_gene: TRBJ1-5
d_gene: .
v_gene: TRBV27
abundance: few
CDR3aa: CASSPDGHNQPQHF
CDR3nt: TGTGCCAGCAGTCCGGACGGACACAATCAGCCCCAGCATTTT

j_gene: TRBJ1-1
d_gene: .
v_gene: TRBV7-3
abundance: .
CDR3aa: CASSPTRGNTEAFF
CDR3nt: TGTGCCAGCAGCCCGACCCGGGGGAACACTGAAGCTTTCTTT

j_gene: TRBJ2-5
d_gene: TRBD1
v_gene: TRBV7-2
abundance: few
CDR3aa: CASSLGQAQETQYF
CDR3nt: TGTGCCAGCAGTCTTGGACAGGCCCAAGAGACCCAGTACTTC

j_gene: TRBJ2-1
d_gene: TRBD2
v_gene: TRBV7-9
abundance: .
CDR3aa: CASTPPRASGRPWGRNEQFF
CDR3nt: TGTGCCAGCACCCCTCCTCGGGCTAGCGGGAGGCCCTGGGGCCGCAATGAGCAGTTCTTC

j_gene: TRBJ2-5
d_gene: .
v_gene: TRBV7-7
abundance: .
CDR3aa: CASASTSALGTQYF
CDR3nt: TGTGCTAGCGCCTCGACGAGCGCCCTAGGGACCCAGTACTTC

j_gene: TRBJ1-4
d_gene: .
v_gene: TRBV19
abundance: .
CDR3aa: CASRASTNEKLFF
CDR3nt: TGTGCCAGTAGGGCCAGTACTAATGAAAAACTGTTTTTT

j_gene: TRBJ1-1
d_gene: .
v_gene: TRBV20-1
abundance: .
CDR3aa: CSASSGTTEAFF
CDR3nt: TGCAGTGCTAGTAGCGGGACCACTGAAGCTTTCTTT